Presented here are 6 T cell receptor beta chains from one specimen sequenced in a study of OX40 agonist ivuxolimab in advanced cancers. Profiling relied on immunoSEQ multiplex PCR, and the TCRdb table lists in-frame clones only, not all of them. This table holds around 100,000 clones, around 90% found once. The sequences come from CD4+ or CD8+ T cells sorted from blood, collected in a trial of the OX40 agonist ivuxolimab. The receptors stem from an adult with an advanced solid tumor such as melanoma, head and neck, liver or kidney cancer.

The V gene is TRBV7-2, the J gene TRBJ1-1; D is unresolved. Trimming shortened V by 2 bases and J by 0 bases, and 10 bases separated the two germline ends. Germline values: CDR1 SGHTA, CDR2 FQGNSA. The CDR3 loop spans 15 amino acids. CDR3 in amino acids: CASSLQATLNTEAFF. The CDR3 DNA reads TGTGCCAGCAGCTTACAAGCGACATTGAACACTGAAGCTTTCTTT.

The chain couples TRBV4-3 to TRBJ2-6, with TRBD1 as a possible D gene (5 bases). V was shortened by 0 bases and J by 4 bases, with 16 bases between the two germline ends. Germline CDR1 reads LGHNA; CDR2 reads YSLEER. The CDR3 consists of 18 residues. CDR3 bases: TGCGCCAGCAGCCAAGAAGGGGTCAGGGTTTTCGGGGCCAACGTCCTGACTTTC. It encodes CASSQEGVRVFGANVLTF.

This clone has only a few counts. This sequence joins TRBV27 and TRBJ1-2, with D tentatively TRBD1 (5 bases). CDR3 size: 12 residues. Germline lookup yields CDR1 MNHEY and CDR2 SMNVEV (reference sequence). Trimming removed 5 bases from V and 8 bases from J, with 12 bases in between. The CDR3 region has the DNA TGTGCCAGCAGTGCTCAGGGCTGGGGCTACACCTTC. This translates into CASSAQGWGYTF.

CDR3 nucleotides: TGTGCCAGCAGCCGGGGACAGGGTGATACTGAAGCTTTCTTT. The encoded protein is CASSRGQGDTEAFF. The genes are TRBV11-3 and TRBJ1-1; 9 bases are shared with TRBD1. CDR1 is SGHNT, CDR2 YENEEA, per germline. After removal of 5 bases from V and 5 bases from J, the junction contained 6 bases not matched to a gene. The CDR3 consists of 14 residues.

The chain combines TRBV5-1 with TRBJ1-1; possibly TRBD1 for D (5 bases). The V end was cut by 3 bases, the J end by 4 bases, with 16 bases between. CDR1 SGHRS and CDR2 YFSETQ come from the germline V gene. The CDR3 runs 15 residues. This chain's CDR3 is CASSYLGAMGTEAFF. The CDR3 DNA reads TGCGCCAGCAGCTACCTTGGGGCGATGGGCACTGAAGCTTTCTTT. Combining the CDR3 with reference TRBV5-1 and TRBJ1-1 gives the whole variable domain KAGVTQTPRYLIKTRGQQVTLSCSPISGHRSVSWYQQTPGQGLQFLFEYFSETQRNKGNFPGRFSGRQFSNSRSEMNVSTLELGDSALYLCASSYLGAMGTEAFFGQGTRLTVV.

J is TRBJ1-2 and V is TRBV18, with D hard to call. CDR3 length: 15 amino acids. With 1 base removed from V and 0 bases from J, the gap between germline ends came to 9 bases. The germline V gene has CDR1 KGHSH and CDR2 LQKENI. The CDR3 reads CASSPRLQTNYGYTF. CDR3 bases: TGTGCCAGCTCACCACGTTTGCAGACTAACTATGGCTACACCTTC.